This T cell receptor beta chain was retrieved from a study of radiation and T cells in renal cell carcinoma. Time point reported: blood 4 weeks post-SBRT, at nephrectomy. As to treatment: 15 Gy SBRT to primary tumor, nephrectomy 4 weeks later. Nephrectomy followed 15 Gy stereotactic body radiation by 4 weeks. Concerning this clone: Its antigen is still unknown.

CDR1 and CDR2 from the germline V gene are SGHNT and YENEEA. The CDR3 sequence is 16 residues long. The V and J ends lost 5 bases and 1 base, in that order; junction bases with no gene match: 9. Profiled with immunoSEQ multiplex PCR; TCRdb holds only in-frame clones, not every one. Of around 170,000 clones listed, about nine tenths were seen once; the top ten hold over 9%. Notes on the study in general: Baseline intratumoral clonotype presence is unknown without pretreatment biopsies.

This sequence was found in a woman aged 45-59 years with renal cell carcinoma. This chain uses TRBV11-3 with TRBJ2-3; 7 nucleotides line up with TRBD1. Sample: blood, taken from a patient whose treatment included radiotherapy and nephrectomy. CDR3 DNA: TGTGCCAGCAGCAAGCGACAGGGCCCGGGCACAGATACGCAGTATTTT. Translating gives CASSKRQGPGTDTQYF.